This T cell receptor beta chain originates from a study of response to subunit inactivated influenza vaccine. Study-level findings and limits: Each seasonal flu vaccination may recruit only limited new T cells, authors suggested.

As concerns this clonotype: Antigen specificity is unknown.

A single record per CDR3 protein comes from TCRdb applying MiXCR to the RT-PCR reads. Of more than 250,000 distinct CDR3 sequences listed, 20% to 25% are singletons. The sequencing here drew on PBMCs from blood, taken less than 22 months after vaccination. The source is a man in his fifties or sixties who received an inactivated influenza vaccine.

CDR3 loop: CASSFGTGLQPQHF. CDR3 coding DNA: TGTGCCAGCAGTTTTGGGACAGGGTTACAGCCCCAGCATTTT. V usage is TRBV12-3 or TRBV12-4 and J usage is TRBJ1-5, with 9 bases matching TRBD1. CDR3 size: 14 residues. The trim removed 3 bases at V and 7 bases at J, leaving 4 bases unmatched.